The 27 T cell receptor beta chains presented below share a single source sample, sequenced in a study of response to subunit inactivated influenza vaccine. TCRdb passed the RT-PCR reads through MiXCR, listing each CDR3 protein once. Of some 640,000 distinct CDR3 sequences detected, over 11% appear once; the ten largest clones hold 6.5% to 8.5%. This material consisted of PBMCs from blood, taken approximately 15 days before vaccination. The receptors derive from a man in his fifties who received an inactivated influenza vaccine.

This clonotype appeared a few times. J is TRBJ2-7 and V is TRBV18, with 14 nucleotides matching TRBD2. The germline V gene has CDR1 KGHSH and CDR2 LQKENI. There are 15 residues in the CDR3. Unmatched junction bases numbered 4, after V lost 3 bases and J lost 6 bases. The CDR3 protein is CASSPSTSGGGEQYF. CDR3 sequence (DNA): TGTGCCAGCTCACCCTCGACTAGCGGGGGGGGCGAGCAGTACTTC.

The rearrangement uses TRBV12-3 or TRBV12-4 and TRBJ2-1; 13 bases fit TRBD2. V trimming: 6 bases; J trimming: 8 bases; junction bases outside the gene matches: 4. The CDR3 spans 14 residues. The CDR3 DNA sequence: TGTGCCAGCAGAGGGACTAGCGGGATGGATGAGCAGTTCTTC. This sequence encodes CASRGTSGMDEQFF.

This clonotype appeared many times. The chain recombines TRBV18 with TRBJ2-5, with D unresolved. Germline V lookup: CDR1 KGHSH, CDR2 LQKENI. The ends were cut back, 8 bases at V and 2 bases at J, with 6 bases in the middle. The CDR3 covers 11 residues. CDR3: CASGLQETQYF. The DNA of the CDR3 is TGTGCCAGCGGCCTACAAGAGACCCAGTACTTC.

This clonotype was detected ten times or more. The V gene is TRBV4-2, the J gene TRBJ2-1; 9 bases match TRBD2. Germline values: CDR1 LGHNA, CDR2 YNFKEQ. J lost 4 bases, V lost 0 bases, and 1 base had no gene match. The CDR3 contains 15 residues. Here the CDR3 reads CASSQDTSGYNEQFF. The CDR3, as DNA: TGTGCCAGCAGCCAAGACACTAGCGGGTACAATGAGCAGTTCTTC.

Many counts were recorded for this clonotype. The chain carries TRBV24-1 and TRBJ2-1; D not certain. Trimming left V 2 bases short and J 2 bases short, with 12 bases between. The CDR3 has 16 residues. Germline V CDR1 and CDR2: KGHDR, SFDVKD. CDR3 loop: CATSDSRRFAYNEQFF. As DNA, the CDR3 is TGTGCCACCAGTGATTCCCGCAGGTTTGCCTACAATGAGCAGTTCTTC.

This chain uses TRBV5-1 with TRBJ1-2; D is perhaps TRBD1 (5 bases). The V gene's germline CDR1 is SGHRS and CDR2 YFSETQ. The CDR3 loop spans 13 amino acids. Trimming cost V 3 bases and J 2 bases, with 8 bases left between them. CDR3 loop: CASSWDGNYGYTF. The CDR3 nucleotides are TGCGCCAGCAGCTGGGACGGGAACTATGGCTACACCTTC.

In its sample, this clonotype was seen many times. This sequence joins TRBV19 and TRBJ1-2; no firm D call. Between the trimmed V and J ends, which lost 4 bases and 2 bases, there was a span of 2 bases. Germline V gives CDR1 LNHDA, CDR2 SQIVND (reference sequence). The CDR3 contains 11 residues. The CDR3 nucleotides read TGTGCCAGTAGTACGAACTATGGCTACACCTTC. It translates to CASSTNYGYTF.

The rearrangement uses TRBV9 and TRBJ2-3; the D gene could be TRBD1 or TRBD2 (5 bases each). Germline V gene data show CDR1 as SGDLS and CDR2 as YYNGEE. V was trimmed by 1 base and J by 2 bases, leaving 11 bases between them. The CDR3 has 15 amino acids. DNA of the CDR3: TGTGCCAGCAGCGTATCCGGGGCGATCACAGATACGCAGTATTTT. As protein: CASSVSGAITDTQYF.

This clonotype was picked up a small number of times. J is TRBJ1-1 and V is TRBV7-9; 7 bases are shared with TRBD1. Germline values: CDR1 SEHNR, CDR2 FQNEAQ (reference sequence). V dropped 5 bases and J dropped 6; count of bases not matched to a gene: 12. The CDR3 sequence is 15 residues long. This CDR3 reads CASSAHTGDRPEAFF. CDR3 in DNA: TGTGCCAGCAGCGCGCACACAGGGGATCGCCCTGAAGCTTTCTTT.

In this sample, this clonotype turned up many times. The gene calls are TRBV7-8 and TRBJ2-1, with TRBD2 as a possible D gene (5 bases). Germline V gene lookup returns CDR1 SGHVS and CDR2 FQNEAQ. There are 17 residues in the CDR3. Trimming pared 5 bases from V and 4 bases from J, leaving 21 bases between. The CDR3 loop is CASSLPLRLRTYNEQFF. As DNA, the CDR3 is TGTGCCAGCAGCCTACCTTTGAGACTACGTACTTACAATGAGCAGTTCTTC.

This clonotype was counted a single time. One junction end disagrees with the germline gene, perhaps due to a read error. The chain couples TRBV19 to TRBJ2-2; D remains unclear. Germline V gives CDR1 LNHDA, CDR2 SQIVND (reference sequence). The CDR3 contains 14 residues. The CDR3 is CASSPTIDTEELFF. In DNA form, the CDR3 reads TGTGCCAGTAGTCCGACGATAGATACCGAGGAGCTGTTTTTT.

This rearrangement joins TRBV28 to TRBJ1-5, with 9 bases identical to TRBD1. This CDR3 has 15 amino acids. J gave up 2 bases and V 4 bases, and 3 bases lay outside the gene matches. Looked up from germline, CDR1 is MDHEN and CDR2 is SYDVKM. Here the CDR3 DNA reads TGTGCCAGCAGTTCGACAGGGGGGGGCAATCAGCCCCAGCATTTT. It specifies CASSSTGGGNQPQHF.

The gene calls are TRBV7-8 and TRBJ1-1, with TRBD1 matching 7 bases. The CDR3 has 15 amino acids. CDR1 SGHVS and CDR2 FQNEAQ come from the germline V gene. The V segment lost 5 bases and the J segment 2 bases; nucleotides outside the gene matches: 8. For the CDR3, the DNA is TGTGCCAGCAGCCCCCGGACAGGATTTAACACTGAAGCTTTCTTT. It specifies CASSPRTGFNTEAFF.

This clonotype has a handful of counts. V usage is TRBV4-3 and J usage is TRBJ2-5; 11 bases map to TRBD2. Per the germline V gene, CDR1 is LGHNA and CDR2 is YSLEER. CDR3 length: 16 residues. J was trimmed by 4 bases and V by 2 bases; bases with no gene match: 6. CDR3 sequence: CASSQSLAGGRETQYF. CDR3 DNA sequence: TGCGCCAGCAGCCAATCGTTAGCGGGGGGGCGAGAGACCCAGTACTTC.

The chain combines TRBV28 with TRBJ1-4; no reliable D call. The CDR3 sequence is 14 residues long. In germline, CDR1 is MDHEN, CDR2 SYDVKM. Trimming stripped 10 bases from V and 0 bases from J, with 12 bases between. This chain's CDR3 is CATSAGATNEKLFF. CDR3 in DNA: TGTGCCACCTCCGCGGGCGCAACTAATGAAAAACTGTTTTTT.

This sequence joins TRBV5-4 and TRBJ2-7; D is ambiguous. The CDR3 is 12 residues long. Germline CDR1 reads SGHNT; CDR2 reads YYREEE (reference sequence). Between the trimmed V and J ends, which lost 0 bases and 3 bases, there was a span of 4 bases. CDR3 protein: CASSLEDYEQYF. DNA of the CDR3: TGTGCCAGCAGCTTGGAAGACTACGAGCAGTACTTC.

The V and J genes are TRBV12-3 or TRBV12-4 and TRBJ2-7; either TRBD1 or TRBD2 may fit D (6 bases each). This CDR3 is built from 16 residues. V was clipped by 5 bases and J by 2 bases, with 19 bases between them. The CDR3, as DNA: TGTGCCAGCAGTGGGTCTCAGGGGAGGAGAACCTACGAGCAGTACTTC. It is translated as CASSGSQGRRTYEQYF.

This clonotype was recorded a few times. DNA for the CDR3: TGCGCCAGCAGCCAAGAACCCCTGAGCTCCTATAATTCACCCCTCCACTTT. It codes for CASSQEPLSSYNSPLHF. The chain links TRBV4-3 to TRBJ1-6; the D is unclear. Germline-derived CDR1 and CDR2 are LGHNA and YSLEER. V gave up 0 bases and J gave up 0 bases, with 9 bases separating them. This CDR3 has 17 residues.

This clonotype occurred a few times. The chain couples TRBV6-5 to TRBJ1-6; TRBD1 agrees at 7 bases. This CDR3 has 18 residues. CDR1 MNHEY and CDR2 SVGAGI come from the germline V gene. Trimming at V came to 4 bases and at J to 3 bases, leaving 12 bases not matched to a gene. The CDR3 protein is CASSFNPHGTDYNSPLHF. CDR3 nucleotide sequence: TGTGCCAGCAGTTTTAACCCCCACGGGACAGACTATAATTCACCCCTCCACTTT.

The sample holds a few counts of this clonotype. The chain has TRBV29-1 and TRBJ1-3; D is unclear. This CDR3 spans 13 amino acids. Germline-derived CDR1 and CDR2 are SQVTM and ANQGSEA. Trimming removed 4 bases at V and 4 bases at J, with 11 bases between. This CDR3 reads CSVAELQGNTIYF. The CDR3 bases are TGCAGCGTTGCCGAGTTACAGGGAAACACCATATATTTT.

This clonotype was observed a few times. The chain links TRBV29-1 to TRBJ2-3, with D perhaps being TRBD1 or TRBD2 (6 bases each). V lost 4 bases, J lost 3 bases, and 11 bases lay in between. The germline V gene encodes CDR1 SQVTM and CDR2 ANQGSEA. This CDR3 has 13 residues. CDR3 bases: TGCAGCGTTGCGGGGGCTTTGACAGATACGCAGTATTTT. It translates to CSVAGALTDTQYF.

This clonotype was picked up a small number of times. The CDR3 region has the DNA TGTGCCAGCAGCCGTCCGGGACAGGGGGCTTACGAGCAGTACTTC. It yields the protein CASSRPGQGAYEQYF. The gene calls are TRBV3-1 and TRBJ2-7; 12 bases line up with TRBD1. Per the germline V gene, CDR1 is LGHDT and CDR2 is YNNKEL (reference sequence). The CDR3 is 15 residues long. V dropped 4 bases and J dropped 4; count of bases not matched to a gene: 5.

This clonotype was seen a few times. The chain employs TRBV7-9 and TRBJ1-6; D ambiguous. Looked up from germline, CDR1 is SEHNR and CDR2 is FQNEAQ (reference sequence). V was pared by 5 bases and J by 8 bases, with 13 bases between. The CDR3 runs 14 residues. The CDR3 DNA reads as TGTGCCAGCAGCCAGGCGGGGATTGATTCACCCCTCCACTTT. Amino acids: CASSQAGIDSPLHF.

CDR3 residues: CSARGDSTEQFF. The CDR3 DNA reads as TGCAGTGCTAGGGGGGATAGCACTGAGCAGTTCTTC. This sequence joins TRBV20-1 and TRBJ2-1, with D tentatively TRBD1 or TRBD2 (5 bases each). Germline CDR1 is DFQATT and CDR2 is SNEGSKA (reference sequence). The CDR3 contains 12 residues. V shed 3 bases and J shed 9 bases, with 12 bases lying between them.

This clonotype came up a few times. The chain is built from TRBV14 and TRBJ1-4; TRBD1 might be the D (5 bases). Germline CDR1 reads SGHDN; CDR2 reads FVKESK. This CDR3 comprises 17 residues. V lost 0 bases and J lost 0, with 11 bases in between. The chain's CDR3 is CASSQDHRQATNEKLFF. The CDR3 DNA reads as TGTGCCAGCAGCCAAGATCACAGGCAAGCAACTAATGAAAAACTGTTTTTT.

CDR3 sequence (DNA): TGCAGTGCTAGAGACGACAAACCCACCCCGTATTTT. The encoded protein is CSARDDKPTPYF. The V gene is TRBV20-1, the J gene TRBJ2-3; D call uncertain. This CDR3 has 12 residues. Trimming stripped 0 bases from V and 14 bases from J, with 15 bases between. Germline CDR1 and CDR2: DFQATT and SNEGSKA (reference sequence).

This chain uses TRBV7-6 with TRBJ2-7, with 8 nucleotides matching TRBD1. CDR1 is SGHVS and CDR2 is FNYEAQ in the germline V gene. Trimming removed 2 bases from V and 4 bases from J; junction bases left unmatched: 10. The CDR3 contains 16 residues. The CDR3 reads CASSLNPTGDGYEQYF. CDR3 in DNA: TGTGCCAGCAGCTTAAACCCGACAGGGGATGGGTACGAGCAGTACTTC. The full variable domain, its missing parts supplied by reference TRBV7-6 and TRBJ2-7, is GAGVSQSPRYKVTKRGQDVALRCDPISGHVSLYWYRQALGQGPEFLTYFNYEAQQDKSGLPNDRFSAERPEGSISTLTIQRTEQRDSAMYRCASSLNPTGDGYEQYFGPGTRLTVT.